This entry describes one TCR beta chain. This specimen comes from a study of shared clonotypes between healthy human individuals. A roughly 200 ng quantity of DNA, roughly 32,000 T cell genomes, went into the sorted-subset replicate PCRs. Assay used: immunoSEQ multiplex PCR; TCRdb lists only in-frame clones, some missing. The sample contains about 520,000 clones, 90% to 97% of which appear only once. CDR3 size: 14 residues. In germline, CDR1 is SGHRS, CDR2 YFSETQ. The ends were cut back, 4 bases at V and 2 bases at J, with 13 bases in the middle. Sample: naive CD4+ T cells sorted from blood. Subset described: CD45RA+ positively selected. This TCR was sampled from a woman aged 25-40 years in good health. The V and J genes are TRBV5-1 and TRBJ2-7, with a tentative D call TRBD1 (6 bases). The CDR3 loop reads CASSQGWDTYEQYF. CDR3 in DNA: TGCGCCAGCAGCCAGGGGTGGGATACCTACGAGCAGTACTTC.